The 24 T cell receptor beta chains below were found in one sample sequenced in a study of response to subunit inactivated influenza vaccine. TCRdb independently ran MiXCR on the RT-PCR reads; one entry per CDR3 protein. Among roughly 700,000 distinct CDR3 sequences listed, more than 11% were seen once. The sample in question was PBMCs from blood, obtained about 14 days before vaccination. Every receptor here comes from a man in his fifties who received an inactivated influenza vaccine.

This sequence joins TRBV20-1 and TRBJ1-2, with a weak D call TRBD1 (5 bases). The CDR3 extends over 14 amino acids. CDR1 is DFQATT, CDR2 SNEGSKA, per germline (reference sequence). V gave up 3 bases and J gave up 2 bases, with 13 bases separating them. The CDR3 is CSASTRGSNYGYTF. The CDR3 DNA sequence: TGCAGTGCTAGTACGCGGGGGTCCAACTATGGCTACACCTTC.

The V gene is TRBV10-1, the J gene TRBJ2-2; D might be TRBD1 or TRBD2, each matching 5 bases. The V gene's germline CDR1 is WNHNN and CDR2 SYGVQD (reference sequence). The CDR3 is 15 residues long. The germline V and J ends were trimmed by 3 bases and 5 bases, with 13 bases remaining between them. CDR3 loop: CASSDRDVVTGELFF. The CDR3 nucleotides are TGCGCCAGCAGTGATCGGGACGTCGTAACCGGGGAGCTGTTTTTT.

CDR3 residues: CASSQEMASDTQYF. In DNA form, the CDR3 reads TGTGCCAGCAGCCAAGAGATGGCGTCAGATACGCAGTATTTT. V is TRBV3-1 and J is TRBJ2-3; D is unclear. CDR1 is LGHDT, CDR2 YNNKEL, per germline (reference sequence). This CDR3 is built from 14 residues. Trimming took 0 bases from V and 4 from J, leaving 8 bases between them.

To note about this clonotype: It may be a read error: a sequence one base away is much more abundant. The chain joins TRBV20-1 to TRBJ1-6; 7 nucleotides align to TRBD1. CDR1 and CDR2 (germline): DFQATT, SNEGSKA (reference sequence). The CDR3 contains 14 residues. Trimming removed 3 bases from V and 10 bases from J; junction bases left unmatched: 9. The CDR3 nucleotides read TGCAGTGCTAGGACCAGGGGGTGTCGGTCACCCCTCCACTTT. It translates to CSARTRGCRSPLHF.

This clonotype appeared many times. The conserved closing phenylalanine or tryptophan is absent in this CDR3, likely reflecting a read error. Because the CDR3's place on the DNA is in doubt, the DNA is left out and the CDR3 is given as listed by TCRdb. The V gene is TRBV15, the J gene TRBJ2-5. Termini included, the CDR3 measures 11 amino acids. Looked up from germline, CDR1 is LNHNV and CDR2 is YYDKDF (reference sequence). The CDR3 sequence is CATKTGPKWQL.

The V call is TRBV12-3 or TRBV12-4, the J call TRBJ1-1; D gene ambiguous. Deletions cut 6 bases from V and 9 bases from J, with 17 bases between. The CDR3 contains 13 residues. The CDR3 nucleotides are TGTGCCAGCAGCTTACTTTGGGGAGTCAAAGCTTTCTTT. Encoded protein: CASSLLWGVKAFF.

The rearrangement links TRBV4-1 to TRBJ1-2; D unclear. Per the germline V gene, CDR1 is MGHRA and CDR2 is YSYEKL. V lost 4 bases and J lost 4, with 10 bases in between. The CDR3 is made up of 13 amino acids. In DNA form, the CDR3 reads TGCGCCAGCAGCCCGCCGGTAACCTATGGCTACACCTTC. Its protein is CASSPPVTYGYTF.

This sequence joins TRBV4-2 and TRBJ2-2, with TRBD2 matching 10 bases. V was clipped by 0 bases and J by 6 bases; unmatched bases: 4. The CDR3 runs 16 residues. CDR1 is LGHNA, CDR2 YNFKEQ, per germline. The CDR3 nucleotides are TGTGCCAGCAGCCAAGATCTAGCGGGAGTCCCCGGGGAGCTGTTTTTT. Protein: CASSQDLAGVPGELFF.

Comment on this clonotype: A much larger clone sits a single nucleotide away, making a read error possible. The rearrangement links TRBV12-3 or TRBV12-4 to TRBJ1-1; TRBD1 aligns across 7 bases. This CDR3 has 15 amino acids. V lost 6 bases to trimming and J lost 4 bases; unmatched junction nucleotides: 11. CDR3 nucleotide sequence: TGTGCCAGCAGCCGAACAGGGGTCTCGGGCACTGAAGCTTTCTTT. It is translated as CASSRTGVSGTEAFF.

There are many counts of this clonotype. The CDR3 coding sequence is TGTGCCAGCAGCCTTAAACCGTCGGACGAGCAGTACTTC. This translates into CASSLKPSDEQYF. The chain combines TRBV4-2 with TRBJ2-7, with D hard to call. Germline-derived CDR1 and CDR2 are LGHNA and YNFKEQ. The ends were cut back, 4 bases at V and 5 bases at J, with 12 bases in the middle. The CDR3 length is 13 residues.

This clonotype occurred many times. DNA for the CDR3: TGTGCCAGCAGTTCCGGGACAGCTGTAACCTACAATGAGCAGTTCTTC. It codes for CASSSGTAVTYNEQFF. The gene calls are TRBV27 and TRBJ2-1, with 7 nucleotides matching TRBD1. Unmatched junction bases numbered 8, after V lost 4 bases and J lost 2 bases. The CDR3 runs 16 residues. CDR1 MNHEY and CDR2 SMNVEV come from the germline V gene (reference sequence).

The chain has TRBV11-1 and TRBJ2-2; 7 bases line up with TRBD2. The CDR3 consists of 19 residues. Germline-derived CDR1 and CDR2 are SGHAT and FQDESV (reference sequence). With V trimmed by 7 bases and J by 4 bases, 21 bases remained unmatched. Here the CDR3 reads CASTPRWDYTTRRTGELFF. Here the CDR3 DNA reads TGTGCCAGCACCCCGAGATGGGACTATACTACCAGACGCACCGGGGAGCTGTTTTTT.

J is TRBJ2-4 and V is TRBV27, with 9 nucleotides matching TRBD1. Per germline, CDR1 MNHEY and CDR2 SMNVEV (reference sequence). Trimming took 5 bases from V and 5 from J; bases not matched to a gene: 4. The CDR3 sequence is 14 residues long. The CDR3 DNA sequence: TGTGCCAGCAGTCCGGGACAGGGAGAAAACATTCAGTACTTC. Encoded protein: CASSPGQGENIQYF.

The chain combines TRBV6-1 with TRBJ2-1, with 10 nucleotides matching TRBD2. Germline V gene data show CDR1 as MNHNS and CDR2 as SASEGT. V trimming: 5 bases; J trimming: 11 bases; junction bases outside the gene matches: 9. The CDR3 extends over 14 amino acids. CDR3 in DNA: TGTGCCAGCAGTCGGACTAGCGGAGGGGGGAAGCAGTTCTTC. This encodes CASSRTSGGGKQFF.

V usage is TRBV3-1 and J usage is TRBJ2-2; 9 bases align to TRBD2. V dropped 4 bases and J dropped 4; count of bases not matched to a gene: 4. CDR1 is LGHDT and CDR2 is YNNKEL in the germline V gene (reference sequence). The CDR3 runs to 15 residues. The CDR3 sequence: CASSPRGGATGELFF. The CDR3 DNA is TGTGCCAGCAGCCCCCGCGGGGGGGCCACCGGGGAGCTGTTTTTT.

This clonotype was counted between two and nine times. V gene TRBV2 combines with J gene TRBJ2-7, with 7 bases aligning to TRBD2. Per the germline V gene, CDR1 is SNHLY and CDR2 is FYNNEI. This CDR3 comprises 13 residues. V shed 6 bases, J shed 3 bases, and the junction held 5 bases outside the gene matches. Here the CDR3 reads CASRTGGVYEQYF. CDR3 DNA: TGTGCCAGCAGGACGGGGGGTGTCTACGAGCAGTACTTC.

CDR3 residues: CSARTGGETNYGYTF. CDR3 DNA sequence: TGCAGTGCTAGAACAGGGGGCGAAACTAACTATGGCTACACCTTC. V and J are TRBV20-1 and TRBJ1-2; 9 bases align to TRBD1. Looked up from germline, CDR1 is DFQATT and CDR2 is SNEGSKA (reference sequence). Germline trimming cut 2 bases from V and 0 bases from J; bases unmatched to any gene: 4. The CDR3 spans 15 residues.

A note on this clonotype: A single base separates this from a much larger clone, so it may be a read error. The V gene is TRBV28, the J gene TRBJ2-7; 13 bases match TRBD2. CDR1 is MDHEN, CDR2 SYDVKM, per germline. The CDR3 has 15 residues. The CDR3 sequence: CASSTAGTSGIKQCF. CDR3 DNA: TGTGCCAGCAGTACAGCCGGGACTAGCGGGATTAAGCAGTGCTTC.

This clonotype was picked up many times. CDR3 protein: CASSLYARNTGELFF. The DNA for the CDR3 is TGTGCCAGCAGCTTATATGCTAGGAACACCGGGGAGCTGTTTTTT. This rearrangement joins TRBV7-9 to TRBJ2-2; D unresolved. Germline CDR1 is SEHNR and CDR2 is FQNEAQ (reference sequence). V lost 2 bases, J lost 1 base, and 8 bases lay in between. This CDR3 comprises 15 residues.

The V and J genes are TRBV12-3 or TRBV12-4 and TRBJ1-1, with D perhaps TRBD1 (6 bases). Trimming shortened V by 6 bases and J by 3 bases, and 11 bases separated the two germline ends. This CDR3 contains 13 residues. The DNA for the CDR3 is TGTGCCAGCAGATACAGGGTAGACACTGAAGCTTTCTTT. This encodes CASRYRVDTEAFF.

This clonotype has more than one count but fewer than ten. The rearrangement joins TRBV4-1 to TRBJ2-7, with 9 bases that match TRBD2. This CDR3 comprises 21 residues. V lost 0 bases and J lost 1; bases outside the gene matches: 19. Looked up from germline, CDR1 is MGHRA and CDR2 is YSYEKL. The CDR3 DNA follows: TGCGCCAGCAGCCAAGATGGATTCGGCACAGCGCTAGCGGGGCTTTCCTACGAGCAGTACTTC. Protein sequence: CASSQDGFGTALAGLSYEQYF.

This clonotype came up many times. This chain links TRBV20-1 with TRBJ2-7; no reliable D call. Trimming took 0 bases from V and 6 from J, leaving 12 bases between them. Germline CDR1 is DFQATT and CDR2 is SNEGSKA (reference sequence). This CDR3 has 13 amino acids. The CDR3 DNA is TGCAGTGCTAGAGATGGATCCTTAGGCGAGCAGTACTTC. Translating gives CSARDGSLGEQYF.

This clonotype was seen only a few times. The genes are TRBV5-5 and TRBJ2-7; D might be TRBD1 (6 bases). The germline V gene encodes CDR1 SGHKS and CDR2 YYEKEE (reference sequence). V was trimmed by 0 bases and J by 5 bases, leaving 15 bases between them. This CDR3 contains 15 residues. In DNA form, the CDR3 reads TGTGCCAGCAGCTTGGTGCAGGGGAGTTTGGACGAGCAGTACTTC. This gives the protein CASSLVQGSLDEQYF.

With respect to this clonotype: This may come from a read error, since a much larger clone is one base off. The chain couples TRBV27 to TRBJ2-3; the match to TRBD2 covers 13 bases. Trimming removed 5 bases from V and 1 base from J; junction bases left unmatched: 0. Germline loops: CDR1 MNHEY, CDR2 SMNVEV (reference sequence). This CDR3 comprises 15 residues. The CDR3 coding sequence is TGTGCCAGCAGTGGGACTAGCGGGGGCACAGATACGCAGTATTTT. It is translated as CASSGTSGGTDTQYF.